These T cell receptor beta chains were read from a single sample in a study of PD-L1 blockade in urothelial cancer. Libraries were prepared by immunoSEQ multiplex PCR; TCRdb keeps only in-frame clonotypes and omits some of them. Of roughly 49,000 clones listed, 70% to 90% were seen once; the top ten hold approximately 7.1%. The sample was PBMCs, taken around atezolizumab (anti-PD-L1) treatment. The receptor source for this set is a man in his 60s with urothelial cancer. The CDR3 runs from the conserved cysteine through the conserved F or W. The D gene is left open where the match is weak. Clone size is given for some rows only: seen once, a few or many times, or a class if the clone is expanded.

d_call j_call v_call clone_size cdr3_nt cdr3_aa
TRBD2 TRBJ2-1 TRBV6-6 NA TGTGCCAGCAGTTTTTCCGGGGAGGGTGGTGAGCAGTTCTTC CASSFSGEGGEQFF
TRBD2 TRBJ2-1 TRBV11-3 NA TGTGCCAGCAGCTTAGAATGGGGACTAGCGGGGAGGAATGAGCAGTTCTTC CASSLEWGLAGRNEQFF
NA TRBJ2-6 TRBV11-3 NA TGTGCCAGCAGCAACGCAGGGTTCGGGCCTGGGGCCAACGTCCTGACTTTC CASSNAGFGPGANVLTF
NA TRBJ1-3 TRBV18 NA TGTGCCAGCTCACCTGTGGACAGCCACTCTGGAAACACCATATATTTT CASSPVDSHSGNTIYF
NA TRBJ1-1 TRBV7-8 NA TGTGCCAGCAGCTTTAACAGGGTTGGCACTGAAGCTTTCTTT CASSFNRVGTEAFF
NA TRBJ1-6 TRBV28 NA TGTGCCAGCAGTTTATTGGGCCTCCAAGGAAATTCACCCCTCCACTTT CASSLLGLQGNSPLHF
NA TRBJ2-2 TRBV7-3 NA TGTGCCAGCAGCTCTCCGAACACCGGGGAGCTGTTTTTT CASSSPNTGELFF
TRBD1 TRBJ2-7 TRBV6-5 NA TGTGCCAACAGCCAAGACAGGGTTCCCTACGAGCAGTACTTC CANSQDRVPYEQYF
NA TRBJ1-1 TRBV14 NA TGTGCCAGCAGCCAAGATAGCGCCCCTGGTGTTGAAGCTTTCTTT CASSQDSAPGVEAFF
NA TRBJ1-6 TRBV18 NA TGTGCCAGCTCACCACCACAGGGCGGGAATTCACCCCTCCACTTT CASSPPQGGNSPLHF
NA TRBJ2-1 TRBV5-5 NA TGTGCCAGCAGCTTGGCCCCAACTAGTGCCCGGGACAATGAGCAGTTCTTC CASSLAPTSARDNEQFF
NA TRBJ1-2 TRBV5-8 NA TGTGCCAGCAGCTGGGGAGCAGGCTACTATGGCTACACCTTC CASSWGAGYYGYTF
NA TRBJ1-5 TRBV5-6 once TGTGCCAGCAGCTGGGGCAGGGTCCAGCCCCAGCATTTT CASSWGRVQPQHF
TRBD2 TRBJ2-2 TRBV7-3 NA TGTGCCAGCAGCTTAAGGGCTAGCGGAAACACCGGGGAGCTGTTTTTT CASSLRASGNTGELFF
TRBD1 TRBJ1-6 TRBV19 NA TGTGCCAGTAGCGACAGGGGGAATTCACCCCTCCACTTT CASSDRGNSPLHF
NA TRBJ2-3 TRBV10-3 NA TGTGCCATCAGTGGGGGAGGACCCTTCGAAGGGACAGATACGCAGTATTTT CAISGGGPFEGTDTQYF
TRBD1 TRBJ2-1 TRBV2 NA TGTGCCAGCAGAAGGGACAGGGGCAATGAGCAGTTCTTC CASRRDRGNEQFF
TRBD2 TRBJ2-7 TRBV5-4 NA TGTGCCAGCAGCTTGGGACTAGCGGGGGGGGCCGAGCAGTACTTC CASSLGLAGGAEQYF
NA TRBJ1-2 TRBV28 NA TGTGCCAGCAAGCGAAATCTCGGTGGCTACACCTTC CASKRNLGGYTF
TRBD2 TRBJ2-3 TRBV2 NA TGTGCCAGCAGTTTTCCGACTAGCGGGGGCACAGATACGCAGTATTTT CASSFPTSGGTDTQYF
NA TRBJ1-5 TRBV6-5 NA TGTGCCAGCAGTCCACAGGGTAATAGCAATCAGCCCCAGCATTTT CASSPQGNSNQPQHF
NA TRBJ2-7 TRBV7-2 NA TGTGCCAGCAGCTACAGGACCCTTACCCCCCACGAGCAGTACTTC CASSYRTLTPHEQYF
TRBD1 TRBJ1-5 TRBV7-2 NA TGTGCCAGCAGCTTAGCACAGGGGCAGATTTATCAGCCCCAGCATTTT CASSLAQGQIYQPQHF
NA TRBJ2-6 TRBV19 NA TGTGCCAGTAGTATAGCGGGTAATAGCGCTGGGGCCAACGTCCTGACTTTC CASSIAGNSAGANVLTF
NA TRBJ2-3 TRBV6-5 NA TGTGCCAGCAGTTACAGGGGGGGCCGAACAGATACGCAGTATTTT CASSYRGGRTDTQYF
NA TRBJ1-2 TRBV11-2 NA TGTGCCAGCAGCTTGACAGGTCTTAACTATGGCTACACCTTC CASSLTGLNYGYTF
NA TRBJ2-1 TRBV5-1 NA TGCGCCAGCAGCTTGAGTCAGGGTAATGAGCAGTTCTTC CASSLSQGNEQFF